The clone carrying this TCR beta chain was seen ten or more times. Trimming cost V 6 bases and J 4 bases; bases outside gene matches: 10. The CDR3 is 15 residues long. Germline CDR1 and CDR2: SGHTA and FQGNSA. TCRdb re-called the 5' RACE reads with MiXCR, one entry per CDR3 protein. The sample has about 47,000 distinct CDR3 sequences, roughly 10% seen once; the top ten hold approximately 30%. Time point here: blood at routine non-recurrence follow-up after resection. This record belongs to a study of spatial heterogeneity in lung cancer. The material sequenced was PBMCs, taken at follow-up. The TCR was taken from a male donor with early-stage non-small cell lung cancer. The chain has TRBV7-2 and TRBJ2-7; TRBD1 aligns across 9 bases. The CDR3 reads CASRGQGSGLYEQYF. The CDR3 nucleotides are TGTGCCAGCAGGGGACAGGGATCGGGGCTATACGAGCAGTACTTC.